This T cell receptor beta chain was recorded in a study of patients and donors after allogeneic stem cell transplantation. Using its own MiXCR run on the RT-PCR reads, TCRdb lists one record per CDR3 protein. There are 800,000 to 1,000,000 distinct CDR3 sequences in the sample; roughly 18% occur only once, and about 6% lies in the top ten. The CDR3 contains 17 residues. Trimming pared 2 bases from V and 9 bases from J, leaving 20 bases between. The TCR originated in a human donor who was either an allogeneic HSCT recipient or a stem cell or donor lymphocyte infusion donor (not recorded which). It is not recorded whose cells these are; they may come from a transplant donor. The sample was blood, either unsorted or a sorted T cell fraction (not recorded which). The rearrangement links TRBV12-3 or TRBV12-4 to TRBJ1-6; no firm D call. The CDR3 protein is CASSLPVGASHGSPLHF. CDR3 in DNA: TGTGCCAGCAGTTTACCGGTGGGAGCGTCCCATGGTTCACCCCTCCACTTT.